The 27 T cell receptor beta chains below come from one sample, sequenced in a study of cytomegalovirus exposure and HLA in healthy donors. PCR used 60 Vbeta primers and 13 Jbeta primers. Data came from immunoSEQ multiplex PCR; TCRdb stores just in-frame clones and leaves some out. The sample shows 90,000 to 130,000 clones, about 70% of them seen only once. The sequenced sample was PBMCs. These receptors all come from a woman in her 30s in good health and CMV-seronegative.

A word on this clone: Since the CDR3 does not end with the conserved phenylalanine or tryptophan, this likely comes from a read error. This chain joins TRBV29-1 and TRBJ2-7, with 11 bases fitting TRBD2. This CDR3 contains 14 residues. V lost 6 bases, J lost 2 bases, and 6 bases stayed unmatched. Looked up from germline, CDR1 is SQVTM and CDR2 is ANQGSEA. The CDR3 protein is CSVLTSGVTYEQYL. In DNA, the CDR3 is TGCAGCGTCTTGACTAGCGGGGTGACCTACGAGCAGTACCTC.

The CDR3 spells CASSQDLLAYTEAFF. CDR3 DNA sequence: TGTGCCAGCAGCCAAGATCTGTTAGCGTACACTGAAGCTTTCTTT. V and J are TRBV4-2 and TRBJ1-1; D gene uncertain. The CDR3 runs 15 residues. Germline values: CDR1 LGHNA, CDR2 YNFKEQ. With 0 bases removed from V and 3 bases from J, the gap between germline ends came to 11 bases.

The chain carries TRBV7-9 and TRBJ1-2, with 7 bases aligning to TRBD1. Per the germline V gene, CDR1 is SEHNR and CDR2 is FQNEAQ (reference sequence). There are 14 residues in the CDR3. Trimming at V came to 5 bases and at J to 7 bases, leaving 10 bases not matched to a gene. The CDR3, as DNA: TGTGCCAGCAGCGGAAACGACAGGGTTCGTGGCTACACCTTC. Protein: CASSGNDRVRGYTF.

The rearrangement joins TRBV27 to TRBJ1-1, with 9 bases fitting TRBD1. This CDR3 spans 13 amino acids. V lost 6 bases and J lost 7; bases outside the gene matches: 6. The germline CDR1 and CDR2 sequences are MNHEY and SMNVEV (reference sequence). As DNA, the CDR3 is TGTGCCAGCAGGAAACAGGGGGCGCGTGAAGCTTTCTTT. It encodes CASRKQGAREAFF.

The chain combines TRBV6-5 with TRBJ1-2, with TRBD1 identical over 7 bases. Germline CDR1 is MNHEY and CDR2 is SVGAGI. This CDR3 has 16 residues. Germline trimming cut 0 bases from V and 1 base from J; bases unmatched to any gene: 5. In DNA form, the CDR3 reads TGTGCCAGCAGTTACTCCCGGGACAGCTATAACTATGGCTACACCTTC. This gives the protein CASSYSRDSYNYGYTF.

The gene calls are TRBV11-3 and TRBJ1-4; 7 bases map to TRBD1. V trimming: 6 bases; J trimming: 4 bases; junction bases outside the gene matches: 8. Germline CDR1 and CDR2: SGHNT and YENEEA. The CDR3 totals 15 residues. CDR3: CASSLMGQLNEKLFF. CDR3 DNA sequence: TGTGCCAGCAGTTTAATGGGACAGCTTAATGAAAAACTGTTTTTT.

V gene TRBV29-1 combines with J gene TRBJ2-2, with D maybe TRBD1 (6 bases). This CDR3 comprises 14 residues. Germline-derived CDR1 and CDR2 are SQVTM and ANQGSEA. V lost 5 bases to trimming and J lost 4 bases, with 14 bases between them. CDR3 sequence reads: CSVSQGRGTGELFF. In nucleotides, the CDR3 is TGCAGCGTTTCGCAGGGGAGAGGCACCGGGGAGCTGTTTTTT.

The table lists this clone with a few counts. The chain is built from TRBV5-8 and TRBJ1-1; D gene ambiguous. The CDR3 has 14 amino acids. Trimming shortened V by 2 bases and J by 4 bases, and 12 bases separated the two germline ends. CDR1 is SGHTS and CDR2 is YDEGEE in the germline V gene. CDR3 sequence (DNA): TGTGCCAGCAGCTTCCCGGAGAGGAGCACTGAAGCTTTCTTT. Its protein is CASSFPERSTEAFF. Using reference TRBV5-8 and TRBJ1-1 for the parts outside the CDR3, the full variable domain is EAGVTQSPTHLIKTRGQQATLRCSPISGHTSVYWYQQALGLGLQFLLWYDEGEERNRGNFPPRFSGRQFPNYSSELNVNALELEDSALYLCASSFPERSTEAFFGQGTRLTVV.

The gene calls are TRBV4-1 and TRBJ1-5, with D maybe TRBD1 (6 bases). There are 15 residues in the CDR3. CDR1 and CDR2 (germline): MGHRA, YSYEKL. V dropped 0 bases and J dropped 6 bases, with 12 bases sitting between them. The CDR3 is CASSQDIGDTQPQHF. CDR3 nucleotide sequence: TGCGCCAGCAGCCAAGATATCGGGGACACTCAGCCCCAGCATTTT.

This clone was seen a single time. The CDR3 DNA follows: TGTGCCAGCAGTCCCTCCCGGACTAGTTGGGGGAAAAACATTCAGTACTTC. This sequence encodes CASSPSRTSWGKNIQYF. The V gene is TRBV27, the J gene TRBJ2-4; 7 nucleotides agree with TRBD2. Trimming cost V 5 bases and J 4 bases; bases outside gene matches: 14. The CDR3 length is 17 residues. From germline, CDR1 is MNHEY and CDR2 SMNVEV (reference sequence).

In DNA form, the CDR3 reads TGTGCCAGCTCACCCGGACAGGTAGAGAAGGACGAGCAGTACTTC. Protein sequence: CASSPGQVEKDEQYF. The genes are TRBV18 and TRBJ2-7; 7 nucleotides align to TRBD1. The ends lost 3 bases at V and 5 bases at J; junction bases unmatched: 10. CDR1 KGHSH and CDR2 LQKENI come from the germline V gene. The CDR3 contains 15 residues.

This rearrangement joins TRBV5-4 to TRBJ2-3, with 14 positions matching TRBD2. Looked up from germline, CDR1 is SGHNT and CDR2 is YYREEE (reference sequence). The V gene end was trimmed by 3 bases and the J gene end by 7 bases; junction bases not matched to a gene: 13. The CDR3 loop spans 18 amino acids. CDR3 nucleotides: TGTGCCAGCAGCTATTGGGGATGGGGACTAGCGGGAGTGAATACGCAGTATTTT. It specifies CASSYWGWGLAGVNTQYF.

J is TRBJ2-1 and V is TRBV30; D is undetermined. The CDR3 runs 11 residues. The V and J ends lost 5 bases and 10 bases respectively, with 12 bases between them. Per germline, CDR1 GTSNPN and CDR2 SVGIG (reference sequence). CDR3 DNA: TGTGCCTGGGCTGTCGGGTACGAGCAGTTCTTC. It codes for CAWAVGYEQFF.

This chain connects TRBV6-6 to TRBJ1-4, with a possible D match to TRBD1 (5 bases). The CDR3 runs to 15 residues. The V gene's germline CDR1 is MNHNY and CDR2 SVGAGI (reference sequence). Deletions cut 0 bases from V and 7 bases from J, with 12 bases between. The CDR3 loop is CASSYSRQGGEKLFF. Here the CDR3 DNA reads TGTGCCAGCAGTTACTCCCGGCAGGGCGGTGAAAAACTGTTTTTT.

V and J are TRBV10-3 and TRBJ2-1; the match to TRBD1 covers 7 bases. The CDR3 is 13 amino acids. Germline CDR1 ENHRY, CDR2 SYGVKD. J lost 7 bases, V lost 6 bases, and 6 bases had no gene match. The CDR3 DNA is TGTGCCATCAGCGTCGGGACAGTTAATGAGCAGTTCTTC. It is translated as CAISVGTVNEQFF.

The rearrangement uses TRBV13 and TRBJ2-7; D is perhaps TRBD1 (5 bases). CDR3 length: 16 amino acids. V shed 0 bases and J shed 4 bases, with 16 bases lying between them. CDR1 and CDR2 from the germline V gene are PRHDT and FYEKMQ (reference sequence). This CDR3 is CASSLGGAATPYEQYF. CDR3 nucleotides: TGTGCCAGCAGCTTAGGAGGGGCCGCCACCCCTTACGAGCAGTACTTC.

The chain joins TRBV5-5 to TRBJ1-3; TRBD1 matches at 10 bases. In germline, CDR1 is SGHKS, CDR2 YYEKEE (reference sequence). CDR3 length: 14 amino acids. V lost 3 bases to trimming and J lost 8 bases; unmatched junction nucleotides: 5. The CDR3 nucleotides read TGTGCCAGCAGCTCCGGGACAGGGGAATACACCATATATTTT. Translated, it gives CASSSGTGEYTIYF.

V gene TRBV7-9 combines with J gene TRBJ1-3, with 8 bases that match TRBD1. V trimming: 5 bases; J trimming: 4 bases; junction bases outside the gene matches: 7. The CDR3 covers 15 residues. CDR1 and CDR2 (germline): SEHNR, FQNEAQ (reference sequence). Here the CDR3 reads CASSLQGAKGNTIYF. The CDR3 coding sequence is TGTGCCAGCAGCCTTCAGGGGGCAAAGGGAAACACCATATATTTT.

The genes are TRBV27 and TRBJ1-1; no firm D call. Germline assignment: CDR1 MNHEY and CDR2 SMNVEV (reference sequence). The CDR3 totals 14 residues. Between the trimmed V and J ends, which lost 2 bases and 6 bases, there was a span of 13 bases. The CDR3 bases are TGTGCCAGCAGTTTAGCGGGTTCTTGGGCTGAAGCTTTCTTT. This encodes CASSLAGSWAEAFF.

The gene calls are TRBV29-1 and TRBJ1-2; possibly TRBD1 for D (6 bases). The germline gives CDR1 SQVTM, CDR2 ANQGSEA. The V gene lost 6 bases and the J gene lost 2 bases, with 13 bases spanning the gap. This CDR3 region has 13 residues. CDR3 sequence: CSVTRGPNYGYTF. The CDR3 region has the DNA TGCAGCGTGACCAGGGGCCCAAACTATGGCTACACCTTC. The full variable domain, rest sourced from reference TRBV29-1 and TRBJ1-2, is SAVISQKPSRDICQRGTSLTIQCQVDSQVTMMFWYRQQPGQSLTLIATANQGSEATYESGFVIDKFPISRPNLTFSTLTVSNMSPEDSSIYLCSVTRGPNYGYTFGSGTRLTVV.

In DNA, the CDR3 is TGTGCCAGCAGCCCACTTGGGACAGTTTATGGCAAAAACATTCAGTACTTC. As protein: CASSPLGTVYGKNIQYF. V usage is TRBV14 and J usage is TRBJ2-4, with TRBD1 matching over 7 bases. Germline trimming cut 4 bases from V and 3 bases from J; bases unmatched to any gene: 12. Germline lookup yields CDR1 SGHDN and CDR2 FVKESK. This CDR3 region has 17 residues.

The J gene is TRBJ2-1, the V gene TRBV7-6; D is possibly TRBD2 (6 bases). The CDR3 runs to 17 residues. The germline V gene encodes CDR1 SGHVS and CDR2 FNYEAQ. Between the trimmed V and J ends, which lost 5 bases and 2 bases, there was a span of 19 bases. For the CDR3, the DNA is TGTGCCAGCAGCCCCCTCCCTACTAGCCCCACCTACAATGAGCAGTTCTTC. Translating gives CASSPLPTSPTYNEQFF. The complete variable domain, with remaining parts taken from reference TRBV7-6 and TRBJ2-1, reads GAGVSQSPRYKVTKRGQDVALRCDPISGHVSLYWYRQALGQGPEFLTYFNYEAQQDKSGLPNDRFSAERPEGSISTLTIQRTEQRDSAMYRCASSPLPTSPTYNEQFFGPGTRLTVL.

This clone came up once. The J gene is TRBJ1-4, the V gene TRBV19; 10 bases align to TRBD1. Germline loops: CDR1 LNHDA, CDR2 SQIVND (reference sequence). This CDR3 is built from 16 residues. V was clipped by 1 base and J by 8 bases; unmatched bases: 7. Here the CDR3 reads CASSIGTGTGVEKLFF. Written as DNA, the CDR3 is TGTGCCAGTAGTATAGGCACCGGGACAGGGGTCGAAAAACTGTTTTTT. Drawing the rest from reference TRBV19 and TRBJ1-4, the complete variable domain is DGGITQSPKYLFRKEGQNVTLSCEQNLNHDAMYWYRQDPGQGLRLIYYSQIVNDFQKGDIAEGYSVSREKKESFPLTVTSAQKNPTAFYLCASSIGTGTGVEKLFFGSGTQLSVL.

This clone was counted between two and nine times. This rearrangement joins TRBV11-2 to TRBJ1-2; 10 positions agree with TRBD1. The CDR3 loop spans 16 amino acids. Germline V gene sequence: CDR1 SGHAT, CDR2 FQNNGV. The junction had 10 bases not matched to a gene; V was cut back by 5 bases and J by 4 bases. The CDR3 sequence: CASSLLGQGVFYGYTF. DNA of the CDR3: TGTGCCAGCAGCCTTCTCGGACAGGGGGTCTTCTATGGCTACACCTTC.

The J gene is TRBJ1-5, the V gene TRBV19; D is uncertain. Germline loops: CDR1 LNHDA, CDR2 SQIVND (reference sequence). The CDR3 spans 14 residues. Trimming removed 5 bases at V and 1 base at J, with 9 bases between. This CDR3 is CASSLYLSNQPQHF. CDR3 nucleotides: TGTGCCAGTAGTCTGTATCTCAGCAATCAGCCCCAGCATTTT.

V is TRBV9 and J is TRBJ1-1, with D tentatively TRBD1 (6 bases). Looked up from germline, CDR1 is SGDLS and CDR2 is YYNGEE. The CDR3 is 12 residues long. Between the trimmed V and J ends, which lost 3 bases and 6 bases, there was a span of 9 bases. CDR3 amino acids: CASSGRGSEAFF. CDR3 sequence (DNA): TGTGCCAGCAGCGGCAGGGGCTCTGAAGCTTTCTTT.

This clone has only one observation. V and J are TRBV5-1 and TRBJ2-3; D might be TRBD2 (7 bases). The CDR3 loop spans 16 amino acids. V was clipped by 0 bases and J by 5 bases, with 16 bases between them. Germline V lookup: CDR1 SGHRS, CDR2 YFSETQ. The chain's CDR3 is CASSLVWGGERDTQYF. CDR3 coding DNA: TGCGCCAGCAGCTTGGTATGGGGGGGCGAGAGAGATACGCAGTATTTT.